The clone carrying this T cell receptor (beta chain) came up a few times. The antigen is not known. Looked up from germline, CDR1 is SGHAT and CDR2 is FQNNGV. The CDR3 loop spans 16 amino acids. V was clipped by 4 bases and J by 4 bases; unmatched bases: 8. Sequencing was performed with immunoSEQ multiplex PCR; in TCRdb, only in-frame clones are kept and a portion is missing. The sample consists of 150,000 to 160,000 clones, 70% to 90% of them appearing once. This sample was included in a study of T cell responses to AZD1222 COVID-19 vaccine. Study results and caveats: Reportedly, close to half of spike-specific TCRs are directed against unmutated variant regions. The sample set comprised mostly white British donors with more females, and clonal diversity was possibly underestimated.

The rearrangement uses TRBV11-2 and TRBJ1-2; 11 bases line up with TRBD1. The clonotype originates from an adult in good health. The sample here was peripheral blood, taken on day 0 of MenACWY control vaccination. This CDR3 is CASSSLRDRGSYGYTF. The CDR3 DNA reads TGTGCCAGCAGCTCACTCCGGGACAGGGGGAGCTATGGCTACACCTTC.